The rows below give T cell receptor beta chains drawn from one sample of a study of cytomegalovirus exposure and HLA in healthy donors. The data were produced by immunoSEQ multiplex PCR, yet TCRdb's version contains in-frame clones alone and is incomplete. Here the sample spans some 140,000 clones, 74% being singletons. Sequencing was carried out using PBMCs. The receptors come from a man aged 18 to 29 in good health and CMV-seropositive. Both conserved end residues are part of each CDR3. The order of the fields is clone size, J gene, D gene, V gene, CDR3 DNA, CDR3 protein. D genes are given only for firm matches. Where a row states a size, it is once, few, many or the class of an expanded clone; other rows omit it.

clone_size: -; j_call: TRBJ2-7; d_call: -; v_call: TRBV6-5; cdr3_nt: TGTGCCAGCAGCTGGACAAGTTTCGCCTACGAGCAGTACTTC; cdr3_aa: CASSWTSFAYEQYF
clone_size: -; j_call: TRBJ2-7; d_call: -; v_call: TRBV7-9; cdr3_nt: TGTGCCAGCAGCTTATCATCCTCCTACGAGCAGTACTTC; cdr3_aa: CASSLSSSYEQYF
clone_size: -; j_call: TRBJ1-5; d_call: -; v_call: TRBV2; cdr3_nt: TGTGCCAGCAGTGATATCAGGCCAAGCAATCAGCCCCAGCATTTT; cdr3_aa: CASSDIRPSNQPQHF
clone_size: -; j_call: TRBJ1-5; d_call: -; v_call: TRBV6-1; cdr3_nt: TGTGCCAGCAGTGGTGGGAGGGGGGGAGTCGGTCAGCCCCAGCATTTT; cdr3_aa: CASSGGRGGVGQPQHF
clone_size: -; j_call: TRBJ2-7; d_call: TRBD1; v_call: TRBV13; cdr3_nt: TGTGCCAGCAGCCTGGGGGACAGGGGCTCCGAGCAGTACTTC; cdr3_aa: CASSLGDRGSEQYF
clone_size: -; j_call: TRBJ1-1; d_call: TRBD1; v_call: TRBV9; cdr3_nt: TGTGCCAGCAGCGTAGAAAACAGGGGGAACACTGAAGCTTTCTTT; cdr3_aa: CASSVENRGNTEAFF
clone_size: -; j_call: TRBJ1-2; d_call: TRBD1; v_call: TRBV2; cdr3_nt: TGTGCCAGCAGTCACCGGACAGGGCAATTCTACTATGGCTACACCTTC; cdr3_aa: CASSHRTGQFYYGYTF
clone_size: few; j_call: TRBJ1-4; d_call: -; v_call: TRBV5-6; cdr3_nt: TGTGCCAGCAGCTTACAGCGGGGTGAAAAACTGTTTTTT; cdr3_aa: CASSLQRGEKLFF
clone_size: -; j_call: TRBJ2-1; d_call: TRBD1; v_call: TRBV16; cdr3_nt: TGTGCCAGCAGCCAGGACAGGGTTGGGAATGAGCAGTTCTTC; cdr3_aa: CASSQDRVGNEQFF
clone_size: -; j_call: TRBJ2-1; d_call: TRBD2; v_call: TRBV4-2; cdr3_nt: TGTGCCAGCAGCCTTACTAGCGGGGGGGTCCTTGAGCAGTTCTTC; cdr3_aa: CASSLTSGGVLEQFF
clone_size: once; j_call: TRBJ1-2; d_call: TRBD1; v_call: TRBV18; cdr3_nt: TGTGCCAGCTCATCGTTCCGGACAGGAAGGAATGGCTACACCTTC; cdr3_aa: CASSSFRTGRNGYTF
clone_size: -; j_call: TRBJ2-3; d_call: TRBD2; v_call: TRBV7-9; cdr3_nt: TGTGCCAGCAGCTTACTAGCGGGAGCGTCAGATACGCAGTATTTT; cdr3_aa: CASSLLAGASDTQYF
clone_size: -; j_call: TRBJ2-7; d_call: -; v_call: TRBV5-4; cdr3_nt: TGTGCCAGCAGCGCGGTCGCTAGCGCGATCTACGAGCAGTACTTC; cdr3_aa: CASSAVASAIYEQYF
clone_size: -; j_call: TRBJ1-2; d_call: TRBD1; v_call: TRBV28; cdr3_nt: TGTGCCAGCAGGCGGACAGGGTCGTCTGGCTACACCTTC; cdr3_aa: CASRRTGSSGYTF
clone_size: -; j_call: TRBJ2-1; d_call: TRBD1; v_call: TRBV7-9; cdr3_nt: TGTGCCAGCAGCTTTGACAGGGGCTGGGAAAGCTCCTACAATGAGCAGTTCTTC; cdr3_aa: CASSFDRGWESSYNEQFF
clone_size: -; j_call: TRBJ1-2; d_call: -; v_call: TRBV7-2; cdr3_nt: TGTGCCAGCAGCTCGCAGGGATCCGGCTATGGCTACACCTTC; cdr3_aa: CASSSQGSGYGYTF
clone_size: -; j_call: TRBJ2-5; d_call: -; v_call: TRBV7-9; cdr3_nt: TGTGCCAGCAGCTTAGCGCGGGGAAGGGGAGAGACCCAGTACTTC; cdr3_aa: CASSLARGRGETQYF
clone_size: -; j_call: TRBJ1-1; d_call: TRBD1; v_call: TRBV4-3; cdr3_nt: TGCGCCAGCAGCCACGCCCTTGGACAGGGGTATGAAGCTTTCTTT; cdr3_aa: CASSHALGQGYEAFF
clone_size: once; j_call: TRBJ2-2; d_call: -; v_call: TRBV7-6; cdr3_nt: TGTGCCAGCAGCTTACCGCTACGGGATACCGGGGAGCTGTTTTTT; cdr3_aa: CASSLPLRDTGELFF
clone_size: -; j_call: TRBJ2-7; d_call: -; v_call: TRBV27; cdr3_nt: TGTGCCAGCAGTTTTACAGGGAACAACGAGCAGTACTTC; cdr3_aa: CASSFTGNNEQYF
clone_size: -; j_call: TRBJ2-5; d_call: TRBD2; v_call: TRBV28; cdr3_nt: TGTGCCAGCAGTTCGTCAGCGGGGGGGGCCGCGGAGACCCAGTACTTC; cdr3_aa: CASSSSAGGAAETQYF
clone_size: -; j_call: TRBJ1-2; d_call: -; v_call: TRBV30; cdr3_nt: TGTGCCTGGAGTGTACAGTATGGCTACACCTTC; cdr3_aa: CAWSVQYGYTF
clone_size: few; j_call: TRBJ2-7; d_call: -; v_call: TRBV7-3; cdr3_nt: TGTGCCAGCAGCTTACCCAACTCCTACGAGCAGTACTTC; cdr3_aa: CASSLPNSYEQYF
clone_size: -; j_call: TRBJ2-6; d_call: -; v_call: TRBV5-1; cdr3_nt: TGCGCCAGCAGCCAAGCCGGGACTGGAAGCTCTGGGGCCAACGTCCTGACTTTC; cdr3_aa: CASSQAGTGSSGANVLTF
clone_size: -; j_call: TRBJ2-4; d_call: TRBD2; v_call: TRBV5-5; cdr3_nt: TGTGCCAGCAGCCCGGGGGGGGTAGGAGACATTCAGTACTTC; cdr3_aa: CASSPGGVGDIQYF
clone_size: -; j_call: TRBJ1-1; d_call: -; v_call: TRBV25-1; cdr3_nt: TGTGCCAGCAGTTCAGGGTTGAACACTGAAGCTTTCTTT; cdr3_aa: CASSSGLNTEAFF
clone_size: -; j_call: TRBJ2-1; d_call: -; v_call: TRBV4-1; cdr3_nt: TGCGCCAGCAGCCAAGATAGGGGGACGGGGTTGTTCTTC; cdr3_aa: CASSQDRGTGLFF
clone_size: -; j_call: TRBJ1-1; d_call: -; v_call: TRBV7-2; cdr3_nt: TGTGCCACCAAACAGGGGAACACTGAAGCTTTCTTT; cdr3_aa: CATKQGNTEAFF
clone_size: -; j_call: TRBJ1-2; d_call: TRBD1; v_call: TRBV5-8; cdr3_nt: TGTGCCAGCAGCACAGACAGGGTCTATGGCTACACCTTC; cdr3_aa: CASSTDRVYGYTF
clone_size: -; j_call: TRBJ2-3; d_call: -; v_call: TRBV19; cdr3_nt: TGTGCCAGTAGTATTATAGCGGAAACGCAGTATTTT; cdr3_aa: CASSIIAETQYF
clone_size: -; j_call: TRBJ2-7; d_call: TRBD2; v_call: TRBV14; cdr3_nt: TGTGCCAGCAGCCACTCGACTAGCGATCCCTCCTACGAGCAGTACTTC; cdr3_aa: CASSHSTSDPSYEQYF
clone_size: -; j_call: TRBJ2-7; d_call: TRBD2; v_call: TRBV7-9; cdr3_nt: TGTGCCAGCAGCCCCAGGACTAGCGGGAGTTTGTACGAGCAGTACTTC; cdr3_aa: CASSPRTSGSLYEQYF
clone_size: -; j_call: TRBJ2-5; d_call: TRBD2; v_call: TRBV9; cdr3_nt: TGTGCCAGCAGTCGATCACTAGCGGCCCAAGAGACCCAGTACTTC; cdr3_aa: CASSRSLAAQETQYF
clone_size: few; j_call: TRBJ1-5; d_call: -; v_call: TRBV2; cdr3_nt: TGTGCCAGCACCTTACAGGGTGGGGGCTATAGCAATCAGCCCCAGCATTTT; cdr3_aa: CASTLQGGGYSNQPQHF
clone_size: -; j_call: TRBJ1-1; d_call: -; v_call: TRBV9; cdr3_nt: TGTGCCAGCAGCGTAGGATACTACACTGAAGCTTTCTTT; cdr3_aa: CASSVGYYTEAFF
clone_size: -; j_call: TRBJ1-1; d_call: -; v_call: TRBV30; cdr3_nt: TGTGCCTGGAGACAAGACACTGAAGCTTTCTTT; cdr3_aa: CAWRQDTEAFF
clone_size: -; j_call: TRBJ1-4; d_call: -; v_call: TRBV1; cdr3_nt: TGCACCAGCAGCCAGGTGACCGGGACACGGAAAAAACTGTTTTTT; cdr3_aa: CTSSQVTGTRKKLFF